The source of this T cell receptor (beta chain) is a study of T cells in Graves' hyperthyroidism and ophthalmopathy. General study findings and limits: Median prediction lead before ophthalmopathy onset was around seven months with the model. Blood samples included most of the expanded thyroid clonotypes exceeding 0.001. Patients with ophthalmopathy were separated from those with stable hyperthyroidism by a 13 V-J model.

As concerns this clonotype: Its target is unknown.

The source material, RNA transcripts, was used to amplify TCR beta CDR3 regions. Using the HTBI primer set, a first-round RT-PCR was run on the TCR CDR3. TCRdb recomputed calls from the multiplex PCR reads with MiXCR, one row per CDR3 protein. The data contain 500,000 to 800,000 distinct CDR3 sequences, 45% of them singletons. The CDR3 length is 15 residues. Germline CDR1 is SEHNR and CDR2 is FQNEAQ (reference sequence). Trimming took 7 bases from V and 1 from J, leaving 15 bases between them. This sequence originates from an adult man with Graves' disease, either hyperthyroidism or ophthalmopathy (not recorded which). The sample consisted of peripheral blood or thyroid tissue (not recorded which). The rearrangement links TRBV7-9 to TRBJ2-3; D perhaps matches TRBD2 (5 bases). CDR3 region: CASTQQGGGTDTQYF. The CDR3 DNA reads as TGTGCCAGCACCCAACAAGGAGGCGGCACAGATACGCAGTATTTT.